This passage covers 15 T cell receptor beta chains from one sample sequenced in a study of shared clonotypes between healthy human individuals. This table comes from immunoSEQ multiplex PCR, and its TCRdb copy is limited to in-frame clones, with some not included. The table records 2 million to 3 million clones, 90% to 95% of them present only once. The sequencing sample was made of naive CD4+ T cells sorted from blood. Subset indicated: CD45RA+ positively selected. The receptor set was obtained from a young man in good health.

The gene calls are TRBV5-1 and TRBJ2-7; D may be TRBD1 (6 bases). V was pared by 3 bases and J by 0 bases, with 13 bases between. Germline V gives CDR1 SGHRS, CDR2 YFSETQ. The CDR3 runs to 15 residues. The CDR3 reads CASSSWTASSYEQYF. The CDR3, as DNA: TGCGCCAGCAGCTCTTGGACAGCGAGCTCCTACGAGCAGTACTTC.

CDR3 amino acids: CASSPNQASYEQYF. CDR3 DNA: TGTGCCAGCTCACCAAACCAGGCATCCTACGAGCAGTACTTC. The V and J genes are TRBV18 and TRBJ2-7; D not resolved. This CDR3 spans 14 amino acids. V lost 2 bases and J 1 base, leaving 9 bases between the germline ends. From germline, CDR1 is KGHSH and CDR2 LQKENI.

V and J are TRBV6-5 and TRBJ2-3; unclear D gene. This CDR3 contains 15 residues. Germline V gene sequence: CDR1 MNHEY, CDR2 SVGAGI. Trimming removed 2 bases from V and 0 bases from J, with 9 bases in between. The CDR3 DNA sequence: TGTGCCAGCAGTTACCGAGCTCAGAGCACAGATACGCAGTATTTT. It yields the protein CASSYRAQSTDTQYF.

The chain employs TRBV19 and TRBJ2-5; 10 nucleotides match TRBD2. CDR1 is LNHDA and CDR2 is SQIVND in the germline V gene (reference sequence). V lost 1 base and J lost 5; bases outside the gene matches: 4. CDR3 length equals 15 residues. CDR3 sequence reads: CASSIGAGGPETQYF. Here the CDR3 DNA reads TGTGCCAGTAGTATAGGAGCGGGGGGGCCGGAGACCCAGTACTTC.

The chain joins TRBV30 to TRBJ1-2; TRBD1 agrees at 11 bases. CDR1 GTSNPN and CDR2 SVGIG come from the germline V gene (reference sequence). After removal of 4 bases from V and 4 bases from J, the junction contained 8 bases not matched to a gene. The CDR3 consists of 15 residues. CDR3 DNA sequence: TGTGCCTGGATTGGGACAGGGGGGCAAGGCTATGGCTACACCTTC. Translation gives CAWIGTGGQGYGYTF.

The chain carries TRBV7-9 and TRBJ2-7; TRBD2 matches at 7 bases. The germline CDR1 and CDR2 sequences are SEHNR and FQNEAQ (reference sequence). J was trimmed by 6 bases and V by 1 base; bases with no gene match: 15. This CDR3 is 17 amino acids long. The CDR3 region has the DNA TGTGCCAGCAGCTTAGAAAGAAGCGGGGTAAAAGCCTCCGAGCAGTACTTC. This sequence encodes CASSLERSGVKASEQYF.

This clone was recorded a few times. The chain joins TRBV29-1 to TRBJ1-1; TRBD1 aligns across 7 bases. In germline, CDR1 is SQVTM, CDR2 ANQGSEA. The CDR3 consists of 10 residues. V dropped 7 bases and J dropped 10; count of bases not matched to a gene: 6. The CDR3 reads CSAIQGIAFF. CDR3 nucleotides: TGCAGCGCGATACAGGGGATAGCTTTCTTT. Combining the CDR3 with reference TRBV29-1 and TRBJ1-1 gives the whole variable domain SAVISQKPSRDICQRGTSLTIQCQVDSQVTMMFWYRQQPGQSLTLIATANQGSEATYESGFVIDKFPISRPNLTFSTLTVSNMSPEDSSIYLCSAIQGIAFFGQGTRLTVV.

The sample holds one count of this clone. V usage is TRBV2 and J usage is TRBJ1-1, with 7 positions matching TRBD1. Trimming took 6 bases from V and 1 from J; bases not matched to a gene: 5. The CDR3 length is 14 residues. Per germline, CDR1 SNHLY and CDR2 FYNNEI. CDR3 amino acids: CASSRGMGNTEAFF. Here the CDR3 DNA reads TGTGCCAGCAGCAGGGGGATGGGGAACACTGAAGCTTTCTTT.

In the case of this clone: Different DNA sequences within this sample yield the same CDR3. The chain employs TRBV5-1 and TRBJ1-5; 9 nucleotides line up with TRBD1. The CDR3 length is 15 residues. Germline V CDR1 and CDR2: SGHRS, YFSETQ. V lost 4 bases, J lost 0 bases, and 2 bases stayed unmatched. The CDR3: CASSRTGDSNQPQHF. CDR3 nucleotides: TGCGCCAGCAGCCGGACAGGGGATAGCAATCAGCCCCAGCATTTT.

The CDR3 protein is CASSLEEVQGYTF. The DNA for the CDR3 is TGTGCCAGCAGCTTAGAGGAGGTTCAGGGCTACACCTTC. This chain uses TRBV11-2 with TRBJ1-2; D ambiguous. The germline V and J ends were trimmed by 0 bases and 8 bases, with 10 bases remaining between them. The CDR3 extends over 13 amino acids. Germline assignment: CDR1 SGHAT and CDR2 FQNNGV.

A remark on this clone: This sample also contains other DNA sequences that code for the same CDR3. In DNA, the CDR3 is TGTGCCAGCAGGCCCGGACTAGCGGGTACCTACGAGCAGTACTTC. Translated: CASRPGLAGTYEQYF. The chain has TRBV6-5 and TRBJ2-7, with 11 bases identical to TRBD2. The V segment lost 6 bases and the J segment 2 bases; nucleotides outside the gene matches: 6. The germline V gene has CDR1 MNHEY and CDR2 SVGAGI. CDR3 length: 15 amino acids.

The rearrangement uses TRBV9 and TRBJ2-3; unclear D gene. Trimming took 3 bases from V and 0 from J, leaving 11 bases between them. Germline CDR1 and CDR2: SGDLS and YYNGEE. The CDR3 contains 15 residues. CDR3: CASSASPSSTDTQYF. Written as DNA, the CDR3 is TGTGCCAGCAGCGCGTCGCCCTCTAGCACAGATACGCAGTATTTT.

V usage is TRBV2 and J usage is TRBJ2-1, with 10 bases identical to TRBD2. V lost 2 bases, J lost 7 bases, and 8 bases stayed unmatched. CDR3 length: 16 amino acids. Germline V CDR1 and CDR2: SNHLY, FYNNEI. CDR3 protein: CASSEFASGSNNEQFF. The CDR3 bases are TGTGCCAGCAGTGAATTTGCTAGCGGGAGCAATAATGAGCAGTTCTTC.

To note about this clone: Within the sample, other DNA sequences also encode this same CDR3. The chain recombines TRBV7-2 with TRBJ2-7; 11 positions match TRBD2. Germline V lookup: CDR1 SGHTA, CDR2 FQGNSA. The CDR3 has 15 residues. V lost 3 bases to trimming and J lost 4 bases; unmatched junction nucleotides: 5. CDR3 in amino acids: CASSFLAGGPYEQYF. CDR3 coding DNA: TGTGCCAGCAGCTTTCTAGCGGGAGGACCATACGAGCAGTACTTC.

This chain connects TRBV28 to TRBJ1-4; 8 positions match TRBD1. The CDR3 loop spans 15 amino acids. V trimming: 5 bases; J trimming: 5 bases; junction bases outside the gene matches: 7. Per the germline V gene, CDR1 is MDHEN and CDR2 is SYDVKM. CDR3 sequence: CASSKTGANNEKLFF. The DNA of the CDR3 is TGTGCCAGCAGTAAGACAGGGGCGAACAATGAAAAACTGTTTTTT.